This T cell receptor beta chain was retrieved from a study of blood T cell repertoires in COVID-19. Study as a whole: Sites across the United States, Italy and Spain contributed samples from acute and convalescent COVID-19. PBMCs, B-cell-depleted T cells, or T cells provided the cDNA or gDNA that made up the material.

The CDR3 covers 14 residues. CDR1 is KGHSH, CDR2 LQKENI, per germline. With 5 bases clipped from V and 2 bases from J, the junction kept 4 bases outside the gene matches. Seattle's enrolled individuals joined amid active infection and were then monitored longitudinally. How the authors handled the data: Reference gene primer amplification yielded estimated nucleated cell counts. Profiled with immunoSEQ multiplex PCR; TCRdb holds only in-frame clones, not every one. That table supplies the V and J calls and clone size; D and trimming were determined from the DNA. The sample holds about 180,000 clones; roughly three quarters are singletons and the top ten take over 9.5%.

The chain has TRBV18 and TRBJ2-3, with TRBD1 identical over 7 bases. What was sequenced was peripheral blood. The sequence was obtained from a woman over 75 with COVID-19, enrolled during active disease. The CDR3, as DNA: TGTGCCAGCTCAATTGGACAGGTCACAGATACGCAGTATTTT. Translation: CASSIGQVTDTQYF.